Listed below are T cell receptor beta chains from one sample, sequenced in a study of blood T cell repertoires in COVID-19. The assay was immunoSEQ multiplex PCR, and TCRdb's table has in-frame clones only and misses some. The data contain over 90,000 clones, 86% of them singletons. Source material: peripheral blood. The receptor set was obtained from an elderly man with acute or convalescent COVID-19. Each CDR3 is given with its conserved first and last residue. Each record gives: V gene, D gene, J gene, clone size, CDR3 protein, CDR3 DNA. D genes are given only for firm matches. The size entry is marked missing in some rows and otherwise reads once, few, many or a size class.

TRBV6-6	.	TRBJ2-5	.	CASSYSTSQETQYF	TGTGCCAGCAGTTACTCCACAAGCCAAGAGACCCAGTACTTC
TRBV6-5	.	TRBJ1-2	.	CASSYPLRQYGYTF	TGTGCCAGCAGTTATCCCCTTCGACAATATGGCTACACCTTC
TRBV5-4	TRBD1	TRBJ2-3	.	CASSRGGQGAADTQYF	TGTGCCAGCAGTCGTGGCGGACAGGGGGCGGCAGATACGCAGTATTTT
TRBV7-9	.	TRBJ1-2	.	CAIGPAAGENGYTF	TGTGCCATCGGGCCCGCGGCAGGGGAGAATGGCTACACCTTC
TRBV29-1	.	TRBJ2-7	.	CSVAGQSYEQYF	TGCAGCGTCGCGGGACAGTCCTACGAGCAGTACTTC
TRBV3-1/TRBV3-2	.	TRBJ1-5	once	CASSQGDMGSNQPQHF	TGTGCCAGCAGCCAAGGGGACATGGGCTCCAATCAGCCCCAGCATTTT
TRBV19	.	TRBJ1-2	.	CASSISGETADTYGYTF	TGTGCCAGTAGTATTAGCGGGGAGACAGCTGACACCTATGGCTACACCTTC
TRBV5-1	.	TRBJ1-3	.	CASSPEGTNSGNTIYF	TGCGCCAGCAGCCCAGAGGGTACAAACTCTGGAAACACCATATATTTT
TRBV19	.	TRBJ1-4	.	CASSNTAGGRNEKLFF	TGTGCCAGTAGCAACACGGCGGGCGGAAGAAATGAAAAACTGTTTTTT
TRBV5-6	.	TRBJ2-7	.	CASTRGEGYEQYF	TGTGCCAGCACCCGAGGAGAGGGCTACGAGCAGTACTTC
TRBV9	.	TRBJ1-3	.	CASSVGFQRGNTIYF	TGTGCCAGCAGCGTAGGGTTCCAGAGGGGAAACACCATATATTTT
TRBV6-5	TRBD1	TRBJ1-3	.	CASSLTGASGNTIYF	TGTGCCAGCAGTTTAACAGGGGCCTCCGGAAACACCATATATTTT
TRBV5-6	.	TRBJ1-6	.	CASSLSSTGGDSPLHF	TGTGCCAGCAGCTTGAGTTCGACAGGTGGGGATTCACCCCTCCACTTT
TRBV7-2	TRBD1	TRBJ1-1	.	CASSFPGGTEAFF	TGTGCCAGCAGCTTTCCAGGGGGGACTGAAGCTTTCTTT
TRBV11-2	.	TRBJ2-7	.	CASSLANEQYF	TGTGCCAGCAGCTTAGCAAACGAGCAGTACTTC
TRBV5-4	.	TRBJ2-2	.	CASSLGTSLNTGELFF	TGTGCCAGCAGCTTGGGAACTAGCCTTAACACCGGGGAGCTGTTTTTT
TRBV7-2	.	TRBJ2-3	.	CASSFSSAASTDTQYF	TGTGCCAGCAGCTTCTCTTCAGCGGCTAGCACAGATACGCAGTATTTT
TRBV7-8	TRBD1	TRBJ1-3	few	CASSDRQGALGNTIYF	TGTGCCAGCAGCGATAGACAGGGGGCGCTGGGAAACACCATATATTTT
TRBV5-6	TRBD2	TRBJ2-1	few	CASRRPSGSANEQFF	TGTGCCAGCAGAAGGCCTAGCGGGAGTGCGAATGAGCAGTTCTTC
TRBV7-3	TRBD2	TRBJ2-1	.	CASSLSASGTTNEQFF	TGTGCCAGCAGCTTATCGGCTAGCGGGACTACGAATGAGCAGTTCTTC
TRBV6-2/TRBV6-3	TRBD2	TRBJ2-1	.	CASSSGGGGNEQFF	TGTGCCAGCAGCTCCGGCGGCGGGGGCAATGAGCAGTTCTTC
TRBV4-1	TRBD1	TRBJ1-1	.	CASSLIQGDTEAFF	TGCGCCAGCAGCCTGATCCAGGGGGATACCGAAGCTTTCTTT
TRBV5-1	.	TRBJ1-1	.	CASSLVVMNTEAFF	TGCGCCAGCAGCTTGGTTGTCATGAACACTGAAGCTTTCTTT
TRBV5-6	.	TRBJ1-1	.	CASSLGRGGTEAFF	TGTGCCAGCAGCTTGGGCCGGGGTGGCACTGAAGCTTTCTTT
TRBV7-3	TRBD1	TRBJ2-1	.	CASSSLTGEEKLQQFF	TGTGCCAGCAGCTCCTTGACAGGGGAGGAAAAGCTACAGCAGTTCTTC
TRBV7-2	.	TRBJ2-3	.	CASSLRVSGTDTQYF	TGTGCCAGCAGCTTACGGGTTAGCGGCACAGATACGCAGTATTTT
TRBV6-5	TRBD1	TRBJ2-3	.	CASRTGQGTDTQYF	TGTGCCAGCAGGACGGGACAGGGGACAGATACGCAGTATTTT
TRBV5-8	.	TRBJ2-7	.	CASSRDYRNYEQYF	TGTGCCAGCAGCCGAGACTACAGAAACTACGAGCAGTACTTC
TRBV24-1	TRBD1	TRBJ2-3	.	CATRGQGEDTQYF	TGTGCCACCAGAGGACAGGGCGAAGATACGCAGTATTTT
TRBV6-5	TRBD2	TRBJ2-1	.	CASWISSGRHEQFF	TGTGCCAGCTGGATATCTAGCGGGAGACATGAGCAGTTCTTC
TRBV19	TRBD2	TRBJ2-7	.	CASSNGGAGVYEQYF	TGTGCCAGTAGTAATGGAGGAGCGGGAGTCTACGAGCAGTACTTC
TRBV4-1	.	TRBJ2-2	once	CASSQDTAVGGELFF	TGCGCCAGCAGCCAAGATACAGCCGTAGGCGGGGAGCTGTTTTTT
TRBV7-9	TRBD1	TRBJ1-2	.	CASSTGQETVNYGYTF	TGTGCCAGCAGCACGGGACAGGAGACTGTTAACTATGGCTACACCTTC
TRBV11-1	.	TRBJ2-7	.	CASSHFYEQYF	TGTGCCAGCAGCCACTTCTACGAGCAGTACTTC
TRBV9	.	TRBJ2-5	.	CASSAVEGTQYF	TGTGCCAGCAGCGCCGTGGAGGGGACCCAGTACTTC
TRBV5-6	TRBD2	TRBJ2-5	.	CASSLGGRETQYF	TGTGCCAGCAGCTTGGGCGGGAGGGAGACCCAGTACTTC
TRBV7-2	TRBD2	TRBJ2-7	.	CASSSRLAGGIEQYF	TGTGCCAGCAGCTCACGACTAGCGGGAGGTATCGAGCAGTACTTC
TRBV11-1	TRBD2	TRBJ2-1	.	CASSELAGIVDNEQFF	TGTGCCAGCAGCGAACTAGCGGGAATTGTAGACAATGAGCAGTTCTTC
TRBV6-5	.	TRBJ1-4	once	CASSIQPTNEKLFF	TGTGCCAGCAGTATACAGCCAACTAATGAAAAACTGTTTTTT
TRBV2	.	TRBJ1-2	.	CASNFNGALGGYTF	TGTGCCAGCAATTTCAATGGGGCTCTTGGTGGCTACACCTTC
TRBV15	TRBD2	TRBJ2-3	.	CATSRESGALLDTQYF	TGTGCCACCAGCAGAGAGAGCGGGGCCCTCCTAGATACGCAGTATTTT